The subject of this entry is one T cell receptor (beta chain). Antigen specificity is unknown. Built from TCR beta cDNA, the libraries had unique molecular identifiers in them. TCRdb processed the PCR reads anew with MiXCR; each CDR3 protein has one entry. The repertoire has 350,000 to 450,000 distinct CDR3 sequences, about a third of them found once; the top ten carry around 15%. This specimen comes from a study of post-analysis software for immune sequencing data. For the study at large: The patients showed relapsing-remitting, secondary progressive and progressive-relapsing multiple sclerosis courses. Study outcomes and limitations: Four or five TRBV segments (TRBV5-6, TRBV5-1 and TRBV20-1 among them) occurred more frequently in patients than in controls. Batch-mates among the samples co-clustered strongly by F measure.

Per germline, CDR1 SGHTA and CDR2 FQGNSA. This CDR3 contains 15 residues. This chain uses TRBV7-2 with TRBJ2-7; D may be TRBD2 (6 bases). The J call may be wrong; the DNA end is better matched by TRBJ2-5. Sequences were obtained from blood. The clonotype originates from a girl aged 10-17 years with multiple sclerosis. The CDR3 region has the DNA TGTGCCAGCAGCTTATGGGAACCGAGCGGGGAGACCCAGTACTTC. This gives the protein CASSLWEPSGETQYF.